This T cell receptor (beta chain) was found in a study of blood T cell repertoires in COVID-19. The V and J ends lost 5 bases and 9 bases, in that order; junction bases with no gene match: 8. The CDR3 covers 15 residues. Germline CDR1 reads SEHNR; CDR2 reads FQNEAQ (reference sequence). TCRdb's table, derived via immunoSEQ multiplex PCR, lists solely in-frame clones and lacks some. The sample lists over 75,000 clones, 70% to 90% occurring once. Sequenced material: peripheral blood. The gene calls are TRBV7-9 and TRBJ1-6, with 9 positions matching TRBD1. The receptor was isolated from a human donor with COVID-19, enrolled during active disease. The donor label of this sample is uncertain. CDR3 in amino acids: CASSSPGQGPSPLHF. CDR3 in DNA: TGTGCCAGCAGCAGTCCGGGACAGGGTCCTTCACCCCTCCACTTT. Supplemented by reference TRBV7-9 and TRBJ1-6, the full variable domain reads DTGVSQNPRHKITKRGQNVTFRCDPISEHNRLYWYRQTLGQGPEFLTYFQNEAQLEKSRLLSDRFSAERPKGSFSTLEIQRTEQGDSAMYLCASSSPGQGPSPLHFGNGTRLTVT.